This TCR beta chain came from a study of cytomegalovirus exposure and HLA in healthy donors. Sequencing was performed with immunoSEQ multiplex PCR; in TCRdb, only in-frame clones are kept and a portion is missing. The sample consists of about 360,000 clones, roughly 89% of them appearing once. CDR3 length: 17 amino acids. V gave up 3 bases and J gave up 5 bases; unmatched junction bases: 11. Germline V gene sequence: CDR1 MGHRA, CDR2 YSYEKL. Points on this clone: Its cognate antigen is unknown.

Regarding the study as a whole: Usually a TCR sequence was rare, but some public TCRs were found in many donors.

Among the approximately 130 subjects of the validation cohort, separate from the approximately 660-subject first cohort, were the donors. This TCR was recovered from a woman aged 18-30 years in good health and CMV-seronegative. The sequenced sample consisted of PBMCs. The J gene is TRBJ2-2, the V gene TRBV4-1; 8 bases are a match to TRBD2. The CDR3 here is CASSQGVGRARTGELFF. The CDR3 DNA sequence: TGCGCCAGCAGCCAGGGGGTCGGGAGGGCCCGGACCGGGGAGCTGTTTTTT.